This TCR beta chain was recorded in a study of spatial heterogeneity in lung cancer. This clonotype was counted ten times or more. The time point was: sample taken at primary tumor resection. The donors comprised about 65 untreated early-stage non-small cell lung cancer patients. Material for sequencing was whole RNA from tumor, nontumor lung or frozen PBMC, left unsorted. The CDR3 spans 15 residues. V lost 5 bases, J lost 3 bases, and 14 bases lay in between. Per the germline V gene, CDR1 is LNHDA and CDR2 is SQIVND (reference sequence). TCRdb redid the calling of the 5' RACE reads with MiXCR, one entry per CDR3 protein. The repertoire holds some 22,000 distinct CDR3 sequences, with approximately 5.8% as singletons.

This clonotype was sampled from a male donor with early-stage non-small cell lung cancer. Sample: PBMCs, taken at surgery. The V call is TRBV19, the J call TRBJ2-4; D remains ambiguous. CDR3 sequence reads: CASSPRQLIKNIQYF. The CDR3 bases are TGTGCCAGTAGTCCCCGACAATTGATCAAAAACATTCAGTACTTC. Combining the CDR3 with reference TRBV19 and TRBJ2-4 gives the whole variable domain DGGITQSPKYLFRKEGQNVTLSCEQNLNHDAMYWYRQDPGQGLRLIYYSQIVNDFQKGDIAEGYSVSREKKESFPLTVTSAQKNPTAFYLCASSPRQLIKNIQYFGAGTRLSVL.